This T cell receptor beta chain stems from a study of cytomegalovirus exposure and HLA in healthy donors. The PCR employed 60 Vbeta primers together with 13 Jbeta primers. The method was immunoSEQ multiplex PCR; TCRdb's version includes in-frame clones alone and lacks a portion of them. The sample includes some 110,000 clones, about a tenth of them seen just once. The material sequenced was PBMCs. The sequence was obtained from a middle-aged man in good health and CMV-seropositive.

The CDR3 here is CASSLKTGGKNSPLHF. CDR3 sequence (DNA): TGTGCCAGCAGTCTGAAGACAGGGGGTAAAAATTCACCCCTCCACTTT. The chain employs TRBV27 and TRBJ1-6; 9 nucleotides match TRBD1. The CDR3 runs 16 residues. In germline, CDR1 is MNHEY, CDR2 SMNVEV (reference sequence). The ends lost 5 bases at V and 7 bases at J; junction bases unmatched: 9.